This TCR beta chain appears in the sequencing data of a study of T cells in Graves' hyperthyroidism and ophthalmopathy (dated by TCRdb to about 2019). At the level of the whole study: Peripheral blood was sampled at the time of initial diagnosis, prior to any treatment. A discovery cohort of about a hundred patients, about 40 with Graves' ophthalmopathy and 57 with stable Graves' hyperthyroidism, was used to find distinguishing TCR V-J signatures. Prospective prediction of ophthalmopathy was tested in an independent validation cohort of 18 hyperthyroidism patients and approximately 17 patients who later progressed to ophthalmopathy. The roughly 100 discovery patients were divided at random into training and test sets in a 7:3 ratio. Thyroid tissue and blood T-cell repertoires from six or seven Graves' hyperthyroidism patients were also compared in the study. Following sampling, methimazole starting at 30 mg daily was given to hyperthyroidism patients, and high-dose intravenous methylprednisolone was given to ophthalmopathy patients. The paper reports TCR Vbeta CDR3 sequencing of over 130 peripheral blood samples: under 45 ophthalmopathy, roughly 74 hyperthyroidism and around 17 progressor patients.

Overall study results and their limits: Most expanded thyroid clonotypes (frequency above 0.001) were also found in blood, which suggests that blood repertoires may mirror thyroid immune responses. During validation, the model predicted progression to ophthalmopathy a median of approximately six months ahead of onset, with just under 71% sensitivity and around 72% specificity. A model built on a 13 V-J signature distinguished ophthalmopathy from stable hyperthyroidism, reaching about 88% sensitivity and around 81% specificity in cross-validation and 80%/75% in testing. No statistical method was used to fix the sample size in advance, and group allocation was not hidden from the investigators.

The CDR1 and CDR2 encoded by the germline V gene (reference sequence) are SGHAT and FQDESV. At the junction V is shortened by 6 bases and J by 3 bases; bases outside the gene matches: 11. The CDR3, from cysteine to phenylalanine, totals 15 residues. This entry keeps only the CDR3 DNA: 45 bases, framed from base 1. This clonotype showed up many times. This receptor's antigen is unknown. Base qualities are missing; no much larger clone stands one base away. The TCR beta CDR3 regions were amplified from the RNA transcripts. For the first round of RT-PCR on the TCR CDR3, the HTBI primer set was used together with the Qiagen OneStep RT-PCR kit. The libraries were constructed in a second round of multiplex PCR and then size-selected and purified. Libraries were sequenced paired-end with 100 bp reads on an Illumina HiSeq2000. The authors processed their data as follows. Raw data were processed with SOAPnuke, discarding reads with adapters, uncalled bases, mean Phred below 15, or no exact constant-primer or identifier match. COPE v1.2.5 was used to merge high-quality paired reads, and clonotypes were defined as unique nucleotide sequences. Clonotypes were aligned to IMGT TRBV, TRBD and TRBJ reference segments using MiTCR v1.1. The analysis was restricted to V-J combinations with a frequency above 0.0001, which together covered around 99% of the repertoires. A TCS score was defined as the ratio between F50 (clonal expansion) and ExV (chaos), using BLOSUM62-based TCRdist between CDR3 peptides within each V-J. Welch's t-statistics and random forest reduced 514 V-J features to about 13, which were used in a naive Bayes classifier (R e1071). TCRdb's own reprocessing of the public reads used fastp at Q25 and MiXCR and kept productive beta chains. Each record represents a unique CDR3 protein, reported with the most common genes and DNA among its rows. The V and J calls come from TCRdb's annotation, not from the publication. The sample table holds hundreds of thousands of distinct CDR3 sequences, of which about a sixth were seen once. The ten largest account for 3% to 4% of the sample.

A patient counted as having stable Graves' hyperthyroidism if no progression to ophthalmopathy occurred over 18 months of follow-up. Hyperthyroidism patients were aged 18 to 65 years and newly diagnosed, with disease duration of less than 2 months. The study excluded patients with uncontrolled infections, other autoimmune diseases, pregnancy or lactation. Diagnoses relied on clinical symptoms, serum thyroxine and TRAb, thyroid ultrasound and orbital computed tomography. Ficoll-Paque density gradient centrifugation was used to isolate PBMCs from approximately 11 ml of fresh peripheral blood. Total RNA was extracted using Trizol reagent, and RNA quality was assessed on an Agilent 2100 Bioanalyzer.

Material: blood. The chain is assembled from TRBV11-1 and TRBJ2-7; TRBD2 matches 7 bases in the middle. This receptor was taken from a woman aged 25 to 45 with Graves' hyperthyroidism. The CDR3 is CASRTGDGGYYEQYF. The sequenced DNA: TGTGCCAGCAGGACCGGGGACGGGGGGTACTACGAGCAGTACTTC.